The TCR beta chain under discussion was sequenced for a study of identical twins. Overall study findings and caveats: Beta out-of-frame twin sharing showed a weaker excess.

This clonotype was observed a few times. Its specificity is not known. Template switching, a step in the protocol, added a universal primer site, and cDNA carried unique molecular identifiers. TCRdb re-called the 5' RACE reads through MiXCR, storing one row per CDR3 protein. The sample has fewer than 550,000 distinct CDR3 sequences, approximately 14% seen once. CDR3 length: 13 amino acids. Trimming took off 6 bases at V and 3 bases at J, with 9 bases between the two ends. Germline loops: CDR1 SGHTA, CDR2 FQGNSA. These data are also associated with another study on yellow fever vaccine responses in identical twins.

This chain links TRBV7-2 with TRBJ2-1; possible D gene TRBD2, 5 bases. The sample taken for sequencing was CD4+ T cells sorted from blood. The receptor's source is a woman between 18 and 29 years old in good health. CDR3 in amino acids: CASRPRGYNEQFF. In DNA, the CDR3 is TGTGCCAGCAGACCTCGGGGCTACAATGAGCAGTTCTTC.